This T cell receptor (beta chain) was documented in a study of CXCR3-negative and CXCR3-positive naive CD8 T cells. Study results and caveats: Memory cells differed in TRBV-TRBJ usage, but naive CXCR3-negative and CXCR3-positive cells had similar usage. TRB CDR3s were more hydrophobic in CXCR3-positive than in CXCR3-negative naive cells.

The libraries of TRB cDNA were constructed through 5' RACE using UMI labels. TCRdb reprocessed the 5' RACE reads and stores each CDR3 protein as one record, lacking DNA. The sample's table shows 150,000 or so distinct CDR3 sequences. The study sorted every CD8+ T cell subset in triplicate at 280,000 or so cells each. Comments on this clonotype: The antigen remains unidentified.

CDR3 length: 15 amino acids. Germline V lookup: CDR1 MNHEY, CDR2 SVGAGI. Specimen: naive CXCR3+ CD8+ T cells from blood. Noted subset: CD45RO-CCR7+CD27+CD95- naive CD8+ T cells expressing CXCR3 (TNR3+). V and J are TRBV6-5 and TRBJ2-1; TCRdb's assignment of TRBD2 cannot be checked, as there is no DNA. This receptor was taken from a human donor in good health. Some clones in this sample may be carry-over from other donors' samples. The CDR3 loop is CASSPGPPGYNEQFF.